This is a list of T cell receptor beta chains from one sample in a study of T-cell reconstitution after alpha-beta-depleted transplantation in children. TCRdb reanalysed the PCR reads using MiXCR and keeps one entry per CDR3 protein. The sample has about 160,000 distinct CDR3 sequences; 11% are singletons. The sample consisted of PBMCs, taken before TCRalphabeta/CD19-depleted stem cell transplant. The receptors stem from a boy between 2 and 10 years old with acute myeloid leukemia, due to receive a stem cell transplant. The CDR3 runs from the conserved cysteine through the conserved F or W. A D gene is named only where the DNA matches it firmly. The size of a clone is reported for some rows only, either as once, few or many, or as a class for expanded clones.

>-|TRBV28|TRBJ1-4|many
CASSRGESTNEKLFF
TGTGCCAGCAGCCGGGGGGAGTCAACTAATGAAAAACTGTTTTTT
>-|TRBV2|TRBJ1-1|-
CASNPTMNTEAFF
TGTGCCAGCAACCCAACAATGAACACTGAAGCTTTCTTT
>-|TRBV3-1|TRBJ1-2|many
CASSQGTSYGYTF
TGTGCCAGCAGCCAGGGGACAAGCTATGGCTACACCTTC
>TRBD1|TRBV19|TRBJ1-1|many
CATGTGMNTEAFF
TGTGCCACAGGGACAGGGATGAACACTGAAGCTTTCTTT
>TRBD2|TRBV28|TRBJ2-2|many
CASLGGRGTGELFF
TGTGCCAGCCTCGGCGGGAGGGGTACCGGGGAGCTGTTTTTT
>-|TRBV20-1|TRBJ2-1|-
CSAPSGTSQFF
TGCAGTGCTCCCTCGGGGACTTCACAGTTCTTC
>TRBD1|TRBV2|TRBJ1-1|-
CASITGVYENTEAFF
TGTGCCAGCATCACAGGGGTGTATGAGAACACTGAAGCTTTCTTT
>-|TRBV29-1|TRBJ2-7|many
CSVGSTPFRYEQYF
TGCAGCGTGGGTTCCACCCCTTTTAGGTACGAGCAGTACTTC
>-|TRBV12-3/TRBV12-4|TRBJ2-2|many
CASSKDRRANTGELFF
TGTGCCAGCAGCAAAGACAGGCGAGCGAACACCGGGGAGCTGTTTTTT
>TRBD1|TRBV12-5|TRBJ1-2|many
CASGLRGLGGYTF
TGTGCTAGTGGTTTAAGGGGGCTAGGTGGCTACACCTTC
>TRBD2|TRBV5-1|TRBJ2-7|-
CASSTALAGGPPREQYF
TGCGCCAGCAGCACCGCTCTGGCGGGAGGGCCCCCTCGCGAGCAGTACTTC
>-|TRBV18|TRBJ2-5|many
CASSPRDGETQYF
TGTGCCAGCTCACCACGGGATGGGGAGACCCAGTACTTC
>-|TRBV12-3/TRBV12-4|TRBJ2-3|many
CASSFLLAPEDTQYF
TGTGCCAGCAGTTTTTTATTAGCGCCCGAGGATACGCAGTATTTT
>TRBD2|TRBV20-1|TRBJ2-5|many
CSARTSGRNRETQYF
TGCAGTGCTAGGACTAGCGGGAGGAATAGAGAGACCCAGTACTTC
>-|TRBV5-5|TRBJ2-1|many
CASSLFNEQFF
TGTGCCAGCAGCTTGTTTAATGAGCAGTTCTTC
>-|TRBV12-3/TRBV12-4|TRBJ1-6|many
CASSRGVGSYNSPLHF
TGTGCCAGCAGCCGCGGAGTTGGCTCCTATAATTCACCCCTCCACTTT